A single sample gave rise to the 29 T cell receptor beta chains below, sequenced in a study of shared clonotypes between healthy human individuals. Sequenced by immunoSEQ multiplex PCR; TCRdb stores in-frame clones only, minus some. The repertoire holds around 2.1 million clones, with nearly 97% as singletons. The sequencing sample was made of naive CD4+ T cells sorted from blood. Subset noted: CD45RA+ positively selected. The origin of the receptors is a man between 18 and 29 years old in good health.

V gene TRBV4-1 combines with J gene TRBJ2-2, with D perhaps matching TRBD2 (6 bases). V lost 0 bases to trimming and J lost 1 base, with 24 bases between them. The CDR3 covers 21 residues. Germline-derived CDR1 and CDR2 are MGHRA and YSYEKL. The CDR3 spells CASSQDHTKLLANLNTGELFF. CDR3 nucleotides: TGCGCCAGCAGCCAAGACCACACAAAACTCCTAGCGAACCTGAACACCGGGGAGCTGTTTTTT.

The chain is built from TRBV4-3 and TRBJ2-3; D is unclear. Trimming shortened V by 0 bases and J by 6 bases, and 13 bases separated the two germline ends. CDR3 length: 15 residues. The V gene's germline CDR1 is LGHNA and CDR2 YSLEER. The CDR3 loop reads CASSQETNGRDTQYF. The DNA of the CDR3 is TGCGCCAGCAGCCAAGAAACTAACGGTCGGGATACGCAGTATTTT.

This clone was detected only once. This chain joins TRBV19 and TRBJ1-3; 9 nucleotides match TRBD1. Germline V gives CDR1 LNHDA, CDR2 SQIVND (reference sequence). CDR3 size: 13 residues. The CDR3 DNA is TGTCACCCGGGACAGGGTAGGGGAAACACCATATATTTT. Encoded protein: CHPGQGRGNTIYF.

V is TRBV29-1 and J is TRBJ2-4; 10 bases map to TRBD1. V trimming: 3 bases; J trimming: 3 bases; junction bases outside the gene matches: 5. Germline V gives CDR1 SQVTM, CDR2 ANQGSEA. CDR3 length equals 15 residues. CDR3 nucleotide sequence: TGCAGCGTTGAGACAGGGGGCTTGTTCAAAAACATTCAGTACTTC. Amino acids: CSVETGGLFKNIQYF.

This rearrangement joins TRBV28 to TRBJ1-4; D is ambiguous. This CDR3 region has 12 residues. The germline CDR1 and CDR2 sequences are MDHEN and SYDVKM. Trimming left V 6 bases short and J 7 bases short, with 9 bases between. Written as DNA, the CDR3 is TGTGCCAGCAGAGGTCTAGGTGAAAAACTGTTTTTT. Residues: CASRGLGEKLFF.

The V and J genes are TRBV30 and TRBJ2-2; a possible D gene is TRBD2 (5 bases). There are 15 residues in the CDR3. Trimming shortened V by 8 bases and J by 5 bases, and 21 bases separated the two germline ends. The germline gives CDR1 GTSNPN, CDR2 SVGIG (reference sequence). In DNA form, the CDR3 reads TGTGCCCGGCGGGTGCAGTCTCGAGGAACCGGGGAGCTGTTTTTT. It is translated as CARRVQSRGTGELFF.

About this clone: Other DNA sequences in this sample translate to the same CDR3. The rearrangement links TRBV30 to TRBJ1-5; TRBD1 aligns across 7 bases. Germline V gene lookup returns CDR1 GTSNPN and CDR2 SVGIG (reference sequence). The V and J ends lost 2 bases and 5 bases, in that order; junction bases with no gene match: 3. The CDR3 is 13 amino acids. CDR3 nucleotides: TGTGCCTGGAGTTACAGGGGCGATCAGCCCCAGCATTTT. This sequence encodes CAWSYRGDQPQHF.

This clone was detected only once. This chain links TRBV28 with TRBJ1-1; D is unclear. This CDR3 has 15 residues. Germline CDR1 MDHEN, CDR2 SYDVKM. V shed 2 bases and J shed 0 bases, with 10 bases lying between them. CDR3 amino acids: CASSLTRTMNTEAFF. CDR3 coding DNA: TGTGCCAGCAGTTTAACACGGACCATGAACACTGAAGCTTTCTTT.

The genes are TRBV14 and TRBJ1-2; the D gene is possibly TRBD1 (5 bases). The CDR3 has 13 residues. Germline V CDR1 and CDR2: SGHDN, FVKESK. V lost 0 bases and J 8 bases, leaving 10 bases between the germline ends. The CDR3 reads CASSQDPGSGYTF. The DNA for the CDR3 is TGTGCCAGCAGCCAAGACCCAGGGAGCGGCTACACCTTC.

This chain connects TRBV11-2 to TRBJ1-2; D possibly corresponds to TRBD1 (6 bases). This CDR3 has 15 residues. Trimming removed 4 bases from V and 4 bases from J, with 16 bases in between. Germline V CDR1 and CDR2: SGHAT, FQNNGV. CDR3 in DNA: TGTGCCAGCAGCTCCTCGGGGGCGCGCAGCTATGGCTACACCTTC. It yields the protein CASSSSGARSYGYTF.

V and J are TRBV5-4 and TRBJ2-3; tentative D call: TRBD1 (5 bases). From germline, CDR1 is SGHNT and CDR2 YYREEE (reference sequence). V was shortened by 7 bases and J by 6 bases, with 18 bases between the two germline ends. CDR3 size: 14 residues. CDR3 region: CASRKKQEKDTQYF. The CDR3 DNA follows: TGTGCCAGCCGGAAGAAACAGGAAAAGGATACGCAGTATTTT. The full variable domain, rest sourced from reference TRBV5-4 and TRBJ2-3, is ETGVTQSPTHLIKTRGQQVTLRCSSQSGHNTVSWYQQALGQGPQFIFQYYREEENGRGNFPPRFSGLQFPNYSSELNVNALELDDSALYLCASRKKQEKDTQYFGPGTRLTVL.

As for this clone: Different DNA sequences within this sample yield the same CDR3. The chain has TRBV11-2 and TRBJ1-3; D call uncertain. V was cut by 1 base and J by 2 bases, with 6 bases left in between. The CDR3 runs 14 residues. Germline CDR1 and CDR2: SGHAT and FQNNGV. The CDR3 spells CASSLGGAGNTIYF. Here the CDR3 DNA reads TGTGCCAGCAGCTTAGGGGGAGCTGGAAACACCATATATTTT.

Remarks on this clone: Other DNA sequences in this sample translate to the same CDR3. This chain joins TRBV18 and TRBJ2-7; D is unresolved. The V end was cut by 3 bases, the J end by 1 base, with 7 bases between. Germline CDR1 and CDR2: KGHSH and LQKENI. This CDR3 is built from 13 residues. The CDR3 loop reads CASSPGISYEQYF. CDR3 sequence (DNA): TGTGCCAGCTCACCTGGGATATCCTACGAGCAGTACTTC.

The chain is built from TRBV20-1 and TRBJ2-7; D is unresolved. CDR3 length equals 11 residues. Germline CDR1 reads DFQATT; CDR2 reads SNEGSKA (reference sequence). V lost 6 bases and J 7 bases, leaving 13 bases between the germline ends. CDR3 sequence (DNA): TGCAGTGCGGAACTTTTGAGGGAGCAGTACTTC. It codes for CSAELLREQYF.

The chain links TRBV30 to TRBJ2-7; D ambiguous. V lost 1 base and J 3 bases, leaving 10 bases between the germline ends. The CDR3 loop spans 13 amino acids. The germline CDR1 and CDR2 sequences are GTSNPN and SVGIG (reference sequence). CDR3 sequence reads: CAWSGNSVYEQYF. CDR3 nucleotide sequence: TGTGCCTGGAGTGGGAACAGCGTCTACGAGCAGTACTTC.

This clone was seen once. V usage is TRBV30 and J usage is TRBJ1-2; D is unclear. V lost 3 bases, J lost 8 bases, and 16 bases lay in between. Germline CDR1 and CDR2: GTSNPN and SVGIG (reference sequence). The length of the CDR3 is 13 residues. CDR3 sequence: CAWRTPGQDGYTF. CDR3 in DNA: TGTGCCTGGAGAACCCCTGGGCAGGACGGCTACACCTTC.

The chain couples TRBV9 to TRBJ1-3; 8 bases map to TRBD1. The germline CDR1 and CDR2 sequences are SGDLS and YYNGEE. Trimming removed 3 bases from V and 4 bases from J; junction bases left unmatched: 6. This CDR3 has 15 residues. The CDR3, as DNA: TGTGCCAGCAGCGAGCGGACAGGGATGGGAAACACCATATATTTT. It encodes CASSERTGMGNTIYF.

J is TRBJ2-3 and V is TRBV10-3, with D possibly called TRBD1 or TRBD2 (6 bases each). Trimming stripped 5 bases from V and 4 bases from J, with 16 bases between. The germline V gene encodes CDR1 ENHRY and CDR2 SYGVKD. The CDR3 length is 15 residues. The CDR3 here is CAISLSGASPDTQYF. CDR3 bases: TGTGCCATCAGTCTATCGGGGGCGAGTCCAGATACGCAGTATTTT.

V usage is TRBV6-6 and J usage is TRBJ1-1; D is unresolved. CDR3 size: 13 residues. V was trimmed by 5 bases and J by 0 bases, leaving 7 bases between them. The germline V gene encodes CDR1 MNHNY and CDR2 SVGAGI (reference sequence). The chain's CDR3 is CASSQVMNTEAFF. CDR3 sequence (DNA): TGTGCCAGCAGTCAGGTGATGAACACTGAAGCTTTCTTT.

The chain combines TRBV28 with TRBJ1-1; 7 nucleotides agree with TRBD1. This CDR3 contains 15 residues. V dropped 5 bases and J dropped 4; count of bases not matched to a gene: 10. In germline, CDR1 is MDHEN, CDR2 SYDVKM. CDR3 loop: CASSPETGSLTEAFF. In nucleotides, the CDR3 is TGTGCCAGCAGTCCAGAGACAGGGTCTCTCACTGAAGCTTTCTTT.

To note about this clone: Other DNA sequences within the sample encode an identical CDR3. The rearrangement links TRBV6-1 to TRBJ2-2; no reliable D call. This CDR3 has 11 residues. Germline CDR1 and CDR2: MNHNS and SASEGT. V lost 5 bases and J 5 bases, leaving 3 bases between the germline ends. As DNA, the CDR3 is TGTGCCAGCAGTCCTACCGGGGAGCTGTTTTTT. It is translated as CASSPTGELFF.

J is TRBJ2-7 and V is TRBV27; TRBD2 matches at 10 bases. The ends lost 9 bases at V and 5 bases at J; junction bases unmatched: 10. Germline V gene data show CDR1 as MNHEY and CDR2 as SMNVEV (reference sequence). The CDR3 spans 14 residues. CDR3 DNA sequence: TGTGCCAGTGCCTGGACTAGCGGTAAGAACGAGCAGTACTTC. It is translated as CASAWTSGKNEQYF.

This chain links TRBV28 with TRBJ2-1; TRBD2 matches 8 bases. J gave up 4 bases and V 4 bases, and 6 bases lay outside the gene matches. In germline, CDR1 is MDHEN, CDR2 SYDVKM. This CDR3 has 15 residues. The CDR3 DNA is TGTGCCAGCAGTTCCCCAGCGGGGGCATACAATGAGCAGTTCTTC. Translation: CASSSPAGAYNEQFF.

The count of this clone is one. The chain employs TRBV15 and TRBJ2-5; 14 nucleotides agree with TRBD2. The CDR3 is 16 residues long. The J segment lost 5 bases and the V segment lost 0 bases, leaving 2 bases of the junction unmatched. CDR1 is LNHNV and CDR2 is YYDKDF in the germline V gene (reference sequence). The CDR3 sequence is CATSRDGLAGGETQYF. The CDR3 region has the DNA TGTGCCACCAGCAGAGATGGACTAGCGGGAGGTGAGACCCAGTACTTC.

This CDR3 is CASGGGFAKNIQYF. The CDR3 DNA sequence: TGTGCCAGCGGAGGGGGGTTTGCCAAAAACATTCAGTACTTC. V usage is TRBV6-1 and J usage is TRBJ2-4; D could derive from TRBD1 or TRBD2 (6 bases each). The V end lost 8 bases, the J end lost 1 base, and 12 bases lay between the germline ends. Germline V gene sequence: CDR1 MNHNS, CDR2 SASEGT. CDR3 length: 14 residues.

V is TRBV28 and J is TRBJ1-5; 8 bases line up with TRBD1. The CDR3 is made up of 15 amino acids. V was pared by 4 bases and J by 7 bases, with 9 bases of the junction left unmatched. CDR1 and CDR2 (germline): MDHEN, SYDVKM. In DNA form, the CDR3 reads TGTGCCAGCAGTTCCGGACAGGGATCGAGACAGCCCCAGCATTTT. It specifies CASSSGQGSRQPQHF. The variable domain in full, completed from reference TRBV28 and TRBJ1-5, reads DVKVTQSSRYLVKRTGEKVFLECVQDMDHENMFWYRQDPGLGLRLIYFSYDVKMKEKGDIPEGYSVSREKKERFSLILESASTNQTSMYLCASSSGQGSRQPQHFGDGTRLSIL.

The rearrangement uses TRBV2 and TRBJ2-3; a weak D match, TRBD2 (6 bases). CDR3 length: 14 amino acids. Trimming took 2 bases from V and 4 from J, leaving 10 bases between them. Per the germline V gene, CDR1 is SNHLY and CDR2 is FYNNEI. The CDR3 here is CASSERTKADTQYF. For the CDR3, the DNA is TGTGCCAGCAGTGAAAGGACTAAGGCAGATACGCAGTATTTT.

This clone appeared once. A read error may produce the germline difference seen at one junction end. The chain employs TRBV7-7 and TRBJ2-7; 9 nucleotides line up with TRBD2. The CDR3 contains 13 residues. The germline gives CDR1 SSHAT, CDR2 FNYEAQ (reference sequence). The CDR3 DNA follows: TGTGCTAGCAGCCTAGGCGGGGGGGCCGAGCAGTACTTC. Amino acids: CASSLGGGAEQYF.

The chain links TRBV2 to TRBJ2-3; TRBD1 matches at 8 bases. The V gene's germline CDR1 is SNHLY and CDR2 FYNNEI. With 5 bases clipped from V and 4 bases from J, the junction kept 2 bases outside the gene matches. The CDR3 loop spans 13 amino acids. As DNA, the CDR3 is TGTGCCAGCAGTTACAGGGGGGCAGATACGCAGTATTTT. This sequence encodes CASSYRGADTQYF.